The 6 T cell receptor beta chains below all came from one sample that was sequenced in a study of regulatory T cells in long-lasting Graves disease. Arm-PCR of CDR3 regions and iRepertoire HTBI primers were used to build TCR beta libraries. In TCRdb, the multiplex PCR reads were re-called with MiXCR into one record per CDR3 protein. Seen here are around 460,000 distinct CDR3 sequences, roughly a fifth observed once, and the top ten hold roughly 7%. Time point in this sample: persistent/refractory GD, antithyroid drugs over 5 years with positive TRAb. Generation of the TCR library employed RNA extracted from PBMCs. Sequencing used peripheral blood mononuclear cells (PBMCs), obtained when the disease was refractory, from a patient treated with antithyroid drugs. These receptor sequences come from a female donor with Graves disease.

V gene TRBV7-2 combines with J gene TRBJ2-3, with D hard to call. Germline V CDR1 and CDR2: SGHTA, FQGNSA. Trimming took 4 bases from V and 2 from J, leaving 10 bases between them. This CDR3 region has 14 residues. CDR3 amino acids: CASSYGTFTDTQYF. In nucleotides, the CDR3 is TGTGCCAGCAGCTACGGCACTTTCACAGATACGCAGTATTTT.

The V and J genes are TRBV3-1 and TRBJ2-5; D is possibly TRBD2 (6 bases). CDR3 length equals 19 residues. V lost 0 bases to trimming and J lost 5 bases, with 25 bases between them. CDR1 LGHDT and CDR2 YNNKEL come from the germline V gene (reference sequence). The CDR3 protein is CASSQETPGVAERVETQYF. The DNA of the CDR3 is TGTGCCAGCAGCCAAGAAACCCCTGGAGTAGCGGAGAGAGTGGAGACCCAGTACTTC.

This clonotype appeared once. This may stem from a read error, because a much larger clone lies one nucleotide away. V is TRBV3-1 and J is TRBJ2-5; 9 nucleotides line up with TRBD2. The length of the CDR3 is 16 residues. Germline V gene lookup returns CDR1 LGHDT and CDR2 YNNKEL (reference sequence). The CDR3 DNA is TGTGCCAGCAGCCCTCGACTAGCGGAGATCCAAGAGATCCAGTACTTC. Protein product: CASSPRLAEIQEIQYF.

In nucleotides, the CDR3 is TGTGCCAGCAGCTTAGGGGGGTTTAGGTGGAATGAGCAGTTCTTC. It codes for CASSLGGFRWNEQFF. The chain joins TRBV11-2 to TRBJ2-1, with D perhaps given as TRBD1 or TRBD2 (5 bases each). V lost 1 base, J lost 7 bases, and 14 bases lay in between. From germline, CDR1 is SGHAT and CDR2 FQNNGV. This CDR3 region has 15 residues.

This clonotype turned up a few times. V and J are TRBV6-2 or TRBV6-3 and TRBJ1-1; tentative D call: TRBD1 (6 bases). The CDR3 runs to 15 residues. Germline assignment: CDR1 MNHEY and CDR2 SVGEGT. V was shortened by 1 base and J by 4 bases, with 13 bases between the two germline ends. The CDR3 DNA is TGTGCCAGCAGTTACTACGGGGGGCTCGCCACTGAAGCTTTCTTT. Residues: CASSYYGGLATEAFF.

This CDR3 reads CASSQDSSGASYEQYF. The CDR3 DNA follows: TGTGCCAGCAGCCAGGATTCTAGCGGGGCCTCCTACGAGCAGTACTTC. The chain has TRBV7-9 and TRBJ2-7, with 9 bases matching TRBD2. CDR1 and CDR2 (germline): SEHNR, FQNEAQ (reference sequence). J gave up 0 bases and V 5 bases, and 8 bases lay outside the gene matches. The CDR3 consists of 16 residues.